Below, 30 T cell receptor beta chains from the same sample are listed, as sequenced in a study of T cell responses to AZD1222 COVID-19 vaccine. Repertoires were generated with immunoSEQ multiplex PCR, while TCRdb's copy carries only in-frame clones and drops some. The table lists 90,000 to 100,000 clones, approximately 90% of them singletons, with roughly 2.7% in the top ten. The sample was peripheral blood, taken on day 0 of AZD1222 vaccination. The source is an adult in good health.

V usage is TRBV27 and J usage is TRBJ2-6, with D maybe TRBD2 (5 bases). Trimming left V 7 bases short and J 1 base short, with 20 bases between. Germline loops: CDR1 MNHEY, CDR2 SMNVEV (reference sequence). The CDR3 totals 18 residues. CDR3 residues: CASIPRVTSISGANVLTF. In DNA, the CDR3 is TGTGCCAGCATTCCGAGGGTGACCTCTATTTCTGGGGCCAACGTCCTGACTTTC.

This chain joins TRBV29-1 and TRBJ1-2, with TRBD1 as a possible D gene (6 bases). The CDR3 spans 13 residues. V was shortened by 4 bases and J by 0 bases, with 9 bases between the two germline ends. In germline, CDR1 is SQVTM, CDR2 ANQGSEA. CDR3 bases: TGCAGCGTTGTACAGGGCTCTAACTATGGCTACACCTTC. It encodes CSVVQGSNYGYTF.

V and J are TRBV5-1 and TRBJ2-2; tentative D call: TRBD2 (6 bases). Trimming removed 0 bases from V and 3 bases from J, with 9 bases in between. The length of the CDR3 is 15 residues. Germline values: CDR1 SGHRS, CDR2 YFSETQ. CDR3: CASSLDWGDTGELFF. CDR3 DNA: TGCGCCAGCAGCTTGGATTGGGGGGACACCGGGGAGCTGTTTTTT. Looking up the rest from reference TRBV5-1 and TRBJ2-2 gives the full variable domain: KAGVTQTPRYLIKTRGQQVTLSCSPISGHRSVSWYQQTPGQGLQFLFEYFSETQRNKGNFPGRFSGRQFSNSRSEMNVSTLELGDSALYLCASSLDWGDTGELFFGEGSRLTVL.

The genes are TRBV7-9 and TRBJ1-4, with 9 bases that match TRBD1. V dropped 0 bases and J dropped 8; count of bases not matched to a gene: 7. This CDR3 has 16 residues. Germline CDR1 reads SEHNR; CDR2 reads FQNEAQ (reference sequence). The CDR3 spells CASSLADRGTDEKLFF. Here the CDR3 DNA reads TGTGCCAGCAGCTTAGCGGACAGGGGCACGGACGAAAAACTGTTTTTT.

J is TRBJ2-6 and V is TRBV7-3; tentative D call: TRBD1 (5 bases). V shed 6 bases and J shed 1 base, with 16 bases lying between them. This CDR3 spans 17 amino acids. Germline CDR1 is SGHTA and CDR2 is FQGTGA. Written as DNA, the CDR3 is TGTGCCAGCAGGAAGGACACTTGGAAGTCTGGGGCCAACGTCCTGACTTTC. Translation gives CASRKDTWKSGANVLTF.

This clone was seen only once. The V gene is TRBV5-1, the J gene TRBJ2-3; the D gene is possibly TRBD2 (5 bases). The length of the CDR3 is 16 residues. V lost 4 bases to trimming and J lost 0 bases, with 15 bases between them. Germline CDR1 is SGHRS and CDR2 is YFSETQ. CDR3 nucleotide sequence: TGCGCCAGCAGCATCTTGCCACTAGTAAGCACAGATACGCAGTATTTT. As protein: CASSILPLVSTDTQYF.

This rearrangement joins TRBV7-9 to TRBJ1-3; TRBD1 aligns across 8 bases. The CDR3 has 17 amino acids. Germline-derived CDR1 and CDR2 are SEHNR and FQNEAQ (reference sequence). V lost 5 bases, J lost 3 bases, and 12 bases stayed unmatched. The CDR3 nucleotides are TGTGCCAGCAGCGGAGGGGACAGGCGGGAGTATGGAAACACCATATATTTT. Protein product: CASSGGDRREYGNTIYF.

In its sample, this clone was seen once. The chain links TRBV6-2 or TRBV6-3 to TRBJ2-3; 10 bases are a match to TRBD1. The CDR3 sequence is 16 residues long. Germline values: CDR1 MNHEY, CDR2 SVGEGT. Unmatched junction bases numbered 8, after V lost 2 bases and J lost 6 bases. For the CDR3, the DNA is TGTGCCAGCAGTTACGATCGGACAGGGGGGAGGGATACGCAGTATTTT. Encoded protein: CASSYDRTGGRDTQYF.

The chain recombines TRBV13 with TRBJ2-7; the D gene could be TRBD1 or TRBD2 (5 bases each). Germline-derived CDR1 and CDR2 are PRHDT and FYEKMQ (reference sequence). The V end lost 5 bases, the J end lost 5 bases, and 28 bases lay between the germline ends. The CDR3 totals 18 residues. The DNA of the CDR3 is TGTGCCAGCAGCCGCTCCGGAGGTTTTAGTCAGGGCATCAACGAGCAGTACTTC. It codes for CASSRSGGFSQGINEQYF.

The V gene is TRBV27, the J gene TRBJ2-7, with D perhaps TRBD1 (6 bases). V was pared by 3 bases and J by 3 bases, with 15 bases between. The CDR3 extends over 15 amino acids. The germline V gene has CDR1 MNHEY and CDR2 SMNVEV (reference sequence). CDR3 bases: TGTGCCAGCAGTTTTGTAGGAGAGGGGGTCTACGAGCAGTACTTC. Protein sequence: CASSFVGEGVYEQYF.

This chain uses TRBV29-1 with TRBJ2-3; D is undetermined. Deletions cut 1 base from V and 0 bases from J, with 11 bases between. Germline V lookup: CDR1 SQVTM, CDR2 ANQGSEA. This CDR3 has 15 residues. CDR3 bases: TGCAGCGTTGAAGTCAGGAACCCTAGCACAGATACGCAGTATTTT. Its protein product is CSVEVRNPSTDTQYF.

The chain carries TRBV27 and TRBJ2-3; D not resolved. V was shortened by 0 bases and J by 5 bases, with 12 bases between the two germline ends. This CDR3 has 15 residues. In germline, CDR1 is MNHEY, CDR2 SMNVEV (reference sequence). The CDR3 protein is CASSLSGSLGDTQYF. DNA of the CDR3: TGTGCCAGCAGTTTATCGGGCTCTCTAGGAGATACGCAGTATTTT.

This chain joins TRBV20-1 and TRBJ1-1; D is unclear. V lost 5 bases and J lost 6, with 10 bases in between. The CDR3 is made up of 11 amino acids. The V gene's germline CDR1 is DFQATT and CDR2 SNEGSKA (reference sequence). The CDR3 region has the DNA TGCAGTGCTCGGAGTGATGCTGAAGCTTTCTTT. It translates to CSARSDAEAFF.

The chain combines TRBV6-2 or TRBV6-3 with TRBJ2-5, with 7 bases aligning to TRBD1. CDR3 length equals 13 residues. Per the germline V gene, CDR1 is MNHEY and CDR2 is SVGEGT. V gave up 6 bases and J gave up 5 bases; unmatched junction bases: 6. The CDR3 DNA is TGTGCCAGCAGCGGACAGGTTCGGGAGACCCAGTACTTC. This gives the protein CASSGQVRETQYF.

The J gene is TRBJ2-2, the V gene TRBV11-3; tentatively, D is TRBD1 or TRBD2 (5 bases each). The CDR3 runs 13 residues. V was clipped by 5 bases and J by 6 bases, with 10 bases between them. Germline V gene lookup returns CDR1 SGHNT and CDR2 YENEEA. CDR3 bases: TGTGCCAGCAGCCCGCAGGGAGCCGGGGAGCTGTTTTTT. It translates to CASSPQGAGELFF.

The genes are TRBV7-9 and TRBJ1-2; 8 nucleotides agree with TRBD1. This CDR3 is 12 amino acids long. The V and J ends lost 5 bases and 8 bases, in that order; junction bases with no gene match: 4. Per germline, CDR1 SEHNR and CDR2 FQNEAQ (reference sequence). The CDR3 protein is CASSLTGGGYTF. The CDR3 DNA reads as TGTGCCAGCAGCCTTACAGGGGGAGGCTACACCTTC.

V is TRBV30 and J is TRBJ2-1; TRBD2 matches 14 bases. With V trimmed by 2 bases and J by 5 bases, 5 bases remained unmatched. This CDR3 is 16 amino acids long. Per the germline V gene, CDR1 is GTSNPN and CDR2 is SVGIG (reference sequence). The CDR3 nucleotides read TGTGCCTGGAGTCCGGGACTAGCGGGAGCACACAATGAGCAGTTCTTC. It translates to CAWSPGLAGAHNEQFF.

The V and J genes are TRBV7-6 and TRBJ2-1, with 7 positions matching TRBD2. The junction had 15 bases not matched to a gene; V was cut back by 1 base and J by 0 bases. This CDR3 contains 20 residues. Germline-derived CDR1 and CDR2 are SGHVS and FNYEAQ. The CDR3 nucleotides read TGTGCCAGCAGCTTAGAGTTCAGTTCGCTGCGGGAGAGCTCCTACAATGAGCAGTTCTTC. Translating gives CASSLEFSSLRESSYNEQFF.

Here the CDR3 reads CASSLFGSSEAFF. CDR3 in DNA: TGTGCCAGCAGCTTATTTGGGAGTTCTGAAGCTTTCTTT. The chain couples TRBV7-3 to TRBJ1-1; D gene unclear. The CDR3 length is 13 residues. With 2 bases removed from V and 6 bases from J, the gap between germline ends came to 10 bases. The germline V gene has CDR1 SGHTA and CDR2 FQGTGA.

The V call is TRBV7-2, the J call TRBJ1-4; TRBD1 matches 8 bases. The CDR3 runs to 14 residues. J gave up 5 bases and V 6 bases, and 5 bases lay outside the gene matches. Per the germline V gene, CDR1 is SGHTA and CDR2 is FQGNSA. The CDR3 bases are TGTGCCAGCAGGGCGCAGGGGGCAAATGAAAAACTGTTTTTT. Residues: CASRAQGANEKLFF.

J is TRBJ1-1 and V is TRBV27, with 7 bases identical to TRBD1. Unmatched junction bases numbered 7, after V lost 2 bases and J lost 7 bases. The germline gives CDR1 MNHEY, CDR2 SMNVEV (reference sequence). The CDR3 covers 14 residues. This CDR3 is CASSLIGGAVEAFF. Here the CDR3 DNA reads TGTGCCAGCAGTTTAATAGGGGGCGCCGTTGAAGCTTTCTTT.

V usage is TRBV19 and J usage is TRBJ2-2; 7 nucleotides agree with TRBD1. J lost 5 bases, V lost 6 bases, and 6 bases had no gene match. CDR3 length equals 14 residues. CDR1 is LNHDA and CDR2 is SQIVND in the germline V gene (reference sequence). The CDR3 is CASRRDSLTGELFF. The CDR3 DNA reads TGTGCCAGTAGGAGGGACAGCCTGACCGGGGAGCTGTTTTTT.

CDR3 amino acids: CASSQVQGLYTEAFF. For the CDR3, the DNA is TGCGCCAGCAGCCAAGTACAGGGGCTGTACACTGAAGCTTTCTTT. J is TRBJ1-1 and V is TRBV4-1, with 7 bases identical to TRBD1. The CDR3 runs to 15 residues. Per the germline V gene, CDR1 is MGHRA and CDR2 is YSYEKL. After removal of 1 base from V and 3 bases from J, the junction contained 5 bases not matched to a gene.

In the case of this clone: At the DNA level, this CDR3 is encoded by other sequences in the same sample as well. The rearrangement links TRBV30 to TRBJ1-2; D is unclear. This CDR3 is built from 11 residues. In germline, CDR1 is GTSNPN, CDR2 SVGIG (reference sequence). Trimming cost V 3 bases and J 7 bases, with 9 bases left between them. Here the CDR3 reads CAWSPGPGYTF. The CDR3 DNA follows: TGTGCCTGGAGCCCTGGACCTGGCTACACCTTC.

The chain couples TRBV24-1 to TRBJ2-3; D is perhaps TRBD1 or TRBD2 (5 bases each). This CDR3 contains 16 residues. CDR1 and CDR2 (germline): KGHDR, SFDVKD. V lost 7 bases to trimming and J lost 3 bases, with 19 bases between them. In DNA, the CDR3 is TGTGCCACCAGCTTATCCGGGGCCGTGACGACAGATACGCAGTATTTT. Translated, it gives CATSLSGAVTTDTQYF.

V gene TRBV28 combines with J gene TRBJ1-1; tentative D call: TRBD1 (6 bases). In germline, CDR1 is MDHEN, CDR2 SYDVKM. The ends were cut back, 8 bases at V and 8 bases at J, with 12 bases in the middle. The CDR3 has 11 amino acids. The CDR3 bases are TGTGCCAGCGGGGGGCGGCAGGAAGCTTTCTTT. Translated, it gives CASGGRQEAFF.

This rearrangement joins TRBV24-1 to TRBJ2-5, with D unresolved. The CDR3 is made up of 11 amino acids. Germline V lookup: CDR1 KGHDR, CDR2 SFDVKD. V lost 7 bases to trimming and J lost 7 bases, with 9 bases between them. CDR3 nucleotides: TGTGCCACCAGCCACTCTGGGACCCAGTACTTC. Translated: CATSHSGTQYF.

This chain links TRBV11-2 with TRBJ2-7; TRBD1 aligns across 10 bases. The V and J ends lost 5 bases and 5 bases, in that order; junction bases with no gene match: 6. Germline CDR1 SGHAT, CDR2 FQNNGV. The CDR3 sequence is 14 residues long. DNA for the CDR3: TGTGCCAGCAGCCCCGACAGGGGGCCGCACGAGCAGTACTTC. Translation: CASSPDRGPHEQYF.

This chain links TRBV7-2 with TRBJ1-2; TRBD1 aligns across 7 bases. V trimming: 5 bases; J trimming: 0 bases; junction bases outside the gene matches: 6. Germline CDR1 and CDR2: SGHTA and FQGNSA. The CDR3 consists of 15 residues. This CDR3 reads CASSQQGLANYGYTF. The CDR3 DNA is TGTGCCAGCAGCCAACAGGGGTTAGCTAACTATGGCTACACCTTC.

The genes are TRBV30 and TRBJ1-1, with 9 bases that match TRBD1. This CDR3 has 15 amino acids. In germline, CDR1 is GTSNPN, CDR2 SVGIG (reference sequence). The V segment lost 1 base and the J segment 8 bases; nucleotides outside the gene matches: 11. CDR3 in DNA: TGTGCCTGGAGTGACGCGGACAGGGGAGTTCTAGAAGCTTTCTTT. This encodes CAWSDADRGVLEAFF.